This paragraph covers one T cell receptor beta chain sequence. What antigen it recognizes has not been identified. No qualities accompany the bases; no much larger clone lies one base away. The study evaluated CTLA-4 blockade (ipilimumab) given together with focal radiation therapy in patients who had chemo-refractory metastatic non-small-cell lung cancer. The sample is drawn from a study of radiotherapy plus CTLA-4 blockade in lung cancer listed by TCRdb under 2018. About the study as a whole: Among the enrolled patients, about 19% had an objective response, and about 29% reached disease control. Findings and caveats that apply to the study as a whole: The strongest predictors of response were reported to be early dynamic shifts in blood T cell clones along with a rise in serum interferon-beta following radiation. After treatment with radiotherapy and ipilimumab, TCR clones that originated in tumors expanded in peripheral blood.

The receptor library was made with the immunoSEQ multiplex PCR assay. Sourced from immuneACCESS, this table was stored by TCRdb with only in-frame sequences that have V and J called. A share of the clones is absent; for the studies checked, an unresolved V gene accounts for under half, and the remainder has no known explanation. The sample table shows 35,000 to 45,000 clones, and roughly three quarters are seen once. Roughly 2.6% of the sample is in the top ten clones. V and J are truncated by 5 bases and 5 bases respectively, leaving an intervening sequence of 8 bases. From its cysteine to its phenylalanine, the CDR3 spans 12 amino acids. The only DNA kept is the CDR3, 36 bases in frame from the first base. From the germline V gene, CDR1 is SGHTA and CDR2 is FQGNSA.

In this chain, TRBV7-2 is recombined with TRBJ2-3; confidence is insufficient to name the D gene. The starting material was peripheral blood, obtained from a patient treated with radiotherapy plus ipilimumab. This clonotype was obtained from a human donor with non-small cell lung cancer whose response to radiotherapy plus ipilimumab could not be evaluated. CDR3 region: CASSRYQDTQYF. In nucleotides, the sequence is TGTGCCAGCAGCCGCTATCAAGATACGCAGTATTTT.